This record looks at one TCR beta chain sequence and its context. Its specificity is not known. A universal primer binding site was introduced by template switching. The final cDNA contained unique molecular identifiers. From the 5' RACE reads, TCRdb called clonotypes with MiXCR, one entry per CDR3 protein. The table has roughly 250,000 distinct CDR3 sequences, 7% seen once. This CDR3 spans 13 amino acids. Germline CDR1 and CDR2: SGHNT and YENEEA. The V end lost 1 base, the J end lost 8 bases, and 11 bases lay between the germline ends. This sample is drawn from a study of identical twins. The study's findings and limits: Monozygotic twin pairs showed more out-of-frame TCR alpha sharing than models estimated. In cord blood, abundant beta clonotypes had fewer insertions; memory showed no trend.

These data also formed part of another study, on yellow fever vaccine responses in identical twins.

The V and J genes are TRBV11-3 and TRBJ1-1; D is uncertain. The source material was memory (CD45RO+) T cells sorted from blood. This sequence was found in a woman aged 18-30 years in good health. For the CDR3, the DNA is TGTGCCAGCAGCTTAGGCGGGGAGACCGAAGCTTTCTTT. Translated: CASSLGGETEAFF.